This T cell receptor (beta chain) was sequenced during a study of blood T cells in healthy people across ages. Turning to the study itself: Through template switching, about one barcoded beta molecule was captured per two T cells, as measured in model experiments. Study findings and constraints: Researchers judged that diversity estimates from one million T cells fell short of true values.

This clonotype was seen more than once but under ten times. Antigen unknown. It was with a sample-barcoded 5' primer and a J-beta primer mix that a second PCR of about 7 to 12 cycles was run. TCRdb fed the 5' RACE reads into MiXCR, producing one record per CDR3 protein. Of roughly 800,000 distinct CDR3 sequences in the sample, 55% to 70% were seen once. For every donor, a draw yielded around 10 milliliters of peripheral blood. No fewer than 5.5 micrograms of total RNA were isolated from every sample. In germline, CDR1 is SQVTM, CDR2 ANQGSEA. The CDR3 is 12 amino acids. The chain uses TRBV29-1 and TRBJ2-5; 8 bases map to TRBD1. The tail of the sequence fits TRBJ2-7 better, so the J call may be wrong. The receptor's source is a man under 40 in good health. The material sequenced was blood. CDR3 residues: CSVAAGGIEQYF. The DNA for the CDR3 is TGCAGCGTTGCTGCAGGGGGCATCGAGCAGTACTTC.